This is a list of T cell receptor beta chains from one sample in a study of blood T cell repertoires in COVID-19. Produced via immunoSEQ multiplex PCR; TCRdb's table is partial and in-frame only. This table holds 150,000 to 200,000 clones, around four fifths found once. Sequences were obtained from peripheral blood. The origin of the receptors is a woman aged 25 to 39 with acute or convalescent COVID-19. Both conserved end residues are part of each CDR3. Each record gives: CDR3 length, J gene, clone size, D gene, V gene, CDR3 DNA, CDR3 protein. The D gene is left open where the match is weak. Only part of the rows carry a size: once, few, many, or a class if the clone is expanded.

cdr3_length: 15
j_call: TRBJ2-7
clone_size: -
d_call: TRBD2
v_call: TRBV7-2
cdr3_nt: TGTGCCAGCAGCCTAAAGCGGGGGGCCGTCCACGAGCAGTACTTC
cdr3_aa: CASSLKRGAVHEQYF

cdr3_length: 16
j_call: TRBJ2-1
clone_size: -
d_call: -
v_call: TRBV11-3
cdr3_nt: TGTGCCAGCAGCTCGTTAGGGGGGGGCTCCTACAATGAGCAGTTCTTC
cdr3_aa: CASSSLGGGSYNEQFF

cdr3_length: 11
j_call: TRBJ1-2
clone_size: -
d_call: -
v_call: TRBV29-1
cdr3_nt: TGCAGCGTTGGGACAGTCTATGGCTACACCTTC
cdr3_aa: CSVGTVYGYTF

cdr3_length: 12
j_call: TRBJ2-7
clone_size: few
d_call: -
v_call: TRBV12-3/TRBV12-4
cdr3_nt: TGTGCCAGCAGTTTAGGGGAGTACGAGCAGTACTTC
cdr3_aa: CASSLGEYEQYF

cdr3_length: 14
j_call: TRBJ1-2
clone_size: many
d_call: TRBD1
v_call: TRBV29-1
cdr3_nt: TGCAGCGTTGAAGCGACAGGGCATAACTATGGCTACACCTTC
cdr3_aa: CSVEATGHNYGYTF

cdr3_length: 13
j_call: TRBJ1-4
clone_size: -
d_call: -
v_call: TRBV3-1/TRBV3-2
cdr3_nt: TGTGCCAGCAGCCAGGGGAGAGTTGAAAAACTGTTTTTT
cdr3_aa: CASSQGRVEKLFF

cdr3_length: 16
j_call: TRBJ1-5
clone_size: -
d_call: TRBD1
v_call: TRBV7-2
cdr3_nt: TGTGCCAGCAGCTTAGTGGGGACAGGAAATAATCAGCCCCAGCATTTT
cdr3_aa: CASSLVGTGNNQPQHF

cdr3_length: 17
j_call: TRBJ2-6
clone_size: few
d_call: -
v_call: TRBV5-4
cdr3_nt: TGTGCCAGCAGCTTGTATAAGGGAGGCTCTGGGGCCAACGTCCTGACTTTC
cdr3_aa: CASSLYKGGSGANVLTF

cdr3_length: 14
j_call: TRBJ1-2
clone_size: -
d_call: TRBD1
v_call: TRBV9
cdr3_nt: TGTGCCAGCAGCGACAATCTACAGGGGGCTGGCTACACCTTC
cdr3_aa: CASSDNLQGAGYTF

cdr3_length: 20
j_call: TRBJ2-2
clone_size: -
d_call: TRBD1
v_call: TRBV7-8
cdr3_nt: TGTGCCAGCAGCTCAAGACCCGGGACAGGGTCCCAAGGGAACACCGGGGAGCTGTTTTTT
cdr3_aa: CASSSRPGTGSQGNTGELFF

cdr3_length: 17
j_call: TRBJ2-1
clone_size: few
d_call: TRBD2
v_call: TRBV7-9
cdr3_nt: TGTGCCAGCAGCTTAGCGAGGGGGGCTAGCGGGGAAAATGAGCAGTTCTTC
cdr3_aa: CASSLARGASGENEQFF

cdr3_length: 16
j_call: TRBJ2-3
clone_size: -
d_call: -
v_call: TRBV7-2
cdr3_nt: TGTGCCAGCAGCTTAGTTCTAGGAGGGCTTGGAGATACGCAGTATTTT
cdr3_aa: CASSLVLGGLGDTQYF

cdr3_length: 15
j_call: TRBJ1-5
clone_size: -
d_call: TRBD1
v_call: TRBV6-7
cdr3_nt: TGTGCCAGCAGTTACCACAGACAGGGGGATCAGCCCCAGCATTTT
cdr3_aa: CASSYHRQGDQPQHF

cdr3_length: 16
j_call: TRBJ2-7
clone_size: -
d_call: -
v_call: TRBV6-1
cdr3_nt: TGTGCCAGCAGTGAGAGATGGCACCGGGGCTCCTACGAGCAGTACTTC
cdr3_aa: CASSERWHRGSYEQYF

cdr3_length: 15
j_call: TRBJ2-2
clone_size: -
d_call: -
v_call: TRBV21-1
cdr3_nt: TGTGCCAGCAGGCACCGGGACACCAACACCGGGGAGCTGTTTTTT
cdr3_aa: CASRHRDTNTGELFF

cdr3_length: 16
j_call: TRBJ2-4
clone_size: -
d_call: -
v_call: TRBV19
cdr3_nt: TGTGCCAGTAGTATTAGTGTTGGCTCGCGGCCAGTAATTCAGTACTTC
cdr3_aa: CASSISVGSRPVIQYF

cdr3_length: 13
j_call: TRBJ1-5
clone_size: -
d_call: -
v_call: TRBV27
cdr3_nt: TGTGCCAGCAGCTTCGGAGGGAATCAGCCCCAGCATTTT
cdr3_aa: CASSFGGNQPQHF

cdr3_length: 13
j_call: TRBJ1-1
clone_size: -
d_call: -
v_call: TRBV10-3
cdr3_nt: TGTGCCATCACTCATCAGGAGAACACTGAAGCTTTCTTT
cdr3_aa: CAITHQENTEAFF

cdr3_length: 16
j_call: TRBJ2-2
clone_size: -
d_call: -
v_call: TRBV11-2
cdr3_nt: TGTGCCAGCAGCCTCCGACTAGTAGGGCACACCGGGGAGCTGTTTTTT
cdr3_aa: CASSLRLVGHTGELFF

cdr3_length: 15
j_call: TRBJ2-1
clone_size: -
d_call: -
v_call: TRBV9
cdr3_nt: TGTGCCAGCAGCGTAGGTTCCTTGGGCCAAAATGAGCAGTTCTTC
cdr3_aa: CASSVGSLGQNEQFF

cdr3_length: 13
j_call: TRBJ1-2
clone_size: -
d_call: -
v_call: TRBV19
cdr3_nt: TGTGCCAGTAGTGACGGACTTACCTGGGGCTACACCTTC
cdr3_aa: CASSDGLTWGYTF

cdr3_length: 16
j_call: TRBJ2-7
clone_size: -
d_call: TRBD2
v_call: TRBV7-2
cdr3_nt: TGTGCCAGCACCGATAGCGGGAGGTTCCCATCCGGCGAGCAGTACTTC
cdr3_aa: CASTDSGRFPSGEQYF

cdr3_length: 15
j_call: TRBJ1-2
clone_size: -
d_call: -
v_call: TRBV6-1
cdr3_nt: TGTGCCAGCAGTGACCGAGGGGGGGTTAACTATGGCTACACCTTC
cdr3_aa: CASSDRGGVNYGYTF

cdr3_length: 15
j_call: TRBJ2-6
clone_size: -
d_call: -
v_call: TRBV10-3
cdr3_nt: TGTGCCATCACCGGAGGAGGAACTGGGGCCAACGTCCTGACTTTC
cdr3_aa: CAITGGGTGANVLTF

cdr3_length: 19
j_call: TRBJ2-7
clone_size: -
d_call: TRBD2
v_call: TRBV5-6
cdr3_nt: TGTGCCAGCAGCCCCCAGTTGGGGGGGTTATGGGGAAGCTCCTACGAGCAGTACTTC
cdr3_aa: CASSPQLGGLWGSSYEQYF

cdr3_length: 15
j_call: TRBJ1-5
clone_size: -
d_call: -
v_call: TRBV28
cdr3_nt: TGTGCCAGCAGTTCCTCGGGGGGCCTCAATCAGCCCCAGCATTTT
cdr3_aa: CASSSSGGLNQPQHF

cdr3_length: 12
j_call: TRBJ1-1
clone_size: few
d_call: TRBD1
v_call: TRBV6-5
cdr3_nt: TGTGCCAGCAGTCACAGGGGGACTGAAGCTTTCTTT
cdr3_aa: CASSHRGTEAFF

cdr3_length: 16
j_call: TRBJ1-1
clone_size: -
d_call: TRBD1
v_call: TRBV5-1
cdr3_nt: TGCGCCAGCAGCAAAGGTGACAGGGCTTTGGACACTGAAGCTTTCTTT
cdr3_aa: CASSKGDRALDTEAFF

cdr3_length: 15
j_call: TRBJ2-3
clone_size: -
d_call: -
v_call: TRBV10-3
cdr3_nt: TGTGCCATCACCCCGGGACAACCTATCACAGATACGCAGTATTTT
cdr3_aa: CAITPGQPITDTQYF

cdr3_length: 13
j_call: TRBJ1-2
clone_size: once
d_call: -
v_call: TRBV6-5
cdr3_nt: TGTGCCAGCAGTCCCGCCGGACTCTATGGCTACACCTTC
cdr3_aa: CASSPAGLYGYTF

cdr3_length: 14
j_call: TRBJ1-2
clone_size: few
d_call: -
v_call: TRBV7-9
cdr3_nt: TGTGCCAGCAGCTTAGCTCCGGGATCTCGGGGCTACACCTTC
cdr3_aa: CASSLAPGSRGYTF

cdr3_length: 14
j_call: TRBJ1-1
clone_size: -
d_call: TRBD1
v_call: TRBV5-6
cdr3_nt: TGTGCCAGCAGCTCCACAGGGGTAAGCACTGAAGCTTTCTTT
cdr3_aa: CASSSTGVSTEAFF

cdr3_length: 15
j_call: TRBJ2-1
clone_size: once
d_call: -
v_call: TRBV7-9
cdr3_nt: TGTGCCAGCAGCTTAGGGCCGGCGGGTTACAATGAGCAGTTCTTC
cdr3_aa: CASSLGPAGYNEQFF

cdr3_length: 14
j_call: TRBJ2-3
clone_size: -
d_call: -
v_call: TRBV19
cdr3_nt: TGTGCCAGCCGCTCGGTGACTAGCACAGATACGCAGTATTTT
cdr3_aa: CASRSVTSTDTQYF